These 6 T cell receptor beta chains were sequenced from one sample in a study of blood T cell repertoires in COVID-19. The assay was immunoSEQ multiplex PCR, and TCRdb's table has in-frame clones only and misses some. The sample lists just over 150,000 clones; roughly 80% were seen once. The sequenced sample was peripheral blood. All receptors come from a man aged 60 to 69 with acute or convalescent COVID-19.

The chain carries TRBV10-3 and TRBJ1-1; 8 bases match TRBD1. This CDR3 has 13 amino acids. Per germline, CDR1 ENHRY and CDR2 SYGVKD. V trimming: 6 bases; J trimming: 2 bases; junction bases outside the gene matches: 2. The CDR3 spells CAIRGQGNTEAFF. The CDR3 coding sequence is TGTGCCATCAGAGGACAGGGTAACACTGAAGCTTTCTTT.

There are a few counts of this clone. This sequence joins TRBV9 and TRBJ1-5; D call uncertain. V lost 0 bases and J lost 6, with 7 bases in between. CDR3 size: 13 residues. CDR1 and CDR2 from the germline V gene are SGDLS and YYNGEE. The CDR3 here is CASSVESGQPQHF. DNA for the CDR3: TGTGCCAGCAGCGTAGAATCGGGTCAGCCCCAGCATTTT.

The chain combines TRBV4-2 with TRBJ1-2, with 7 bases lining up with TRBD1. CDR1 and CDR2 (germline): LGHNA, YNFKEQ. This CDR3 is 14 amino acids long. V dropped 4 bases and J dropped 8; count of bases not matched to a gene: 10. The CDR3 sequence is CASSREQGQYGYTF. The DNA for the CDR3 is TGTGCCAGCAGCCGGGAACAGGGGCAATACGGCTACACCTTC.

This rearrangement joins TRBV10-3 to TRBJ1-1; D unclear. The germline V gene has CDR1 ENHRY and CDR2 SYGVKD. Trimming shortened V by 6 bases and J by 1 base, and 9 bases separated the two germline ends. This CDR3 region has 13 residues. In nucleotides, the CDR3 is TGTGCCATCAGGGGCCCTGGGAACACTGAAGCTTTCTTT. Translation: CAIRGPGNTEAFF.

The chain has TRBV5-1 and TRBJ1-2; 9 bases fit TRBD1. Per the germline V gene, CDR1 is SGHRS and CDR2 is YFSETQ. Trimming at V came to 3 bases and at J to 0 bases, leaving 3 bases not matched to a gene. The CDR3 has 15 residues. The CDR3 sequence is CASSSQGASNYGYTF. CDR3 nucleotides: TGCGCCAGCAGCTCACAGGGGGCTTCTAACTATGGCTACACCTTC.

The chain joins TRBV7-9 to TRBJ2-7; 7 bases match TRBD1. This CDR3 comprises 13 residues. The junction had 5 bases not matched to a gene; V was cut back by 5 bases and J by 4 bases. CDR1 and CDR2 from the germline V gene are SEHNR and FQNEAQ (reference sequence). DNA of the CDR3: TGTGCCAGCAGCGTCCAACAGGGGTACGAGCAGTACTTC. This gives the protein CASSVQQGYEQYF.